The TCR beta chain described here comes from a study of cytomegalovirus exposure and HLA in healthy donors. Assay used: immunoSEQ multiplex PCR; TCRdb lists only in-frame clones, some missing. The sample consists of some 220,000 clones, around 90% of them appearing once. Germline V gene sequence: CDR1 MNHNS, CDR2 SASEGT. With 5 bases clipped from V and 10 bases from J, the junction kept 8 bases outside the gene matches. This CDR3 contains 13 residues. The TCR sequence derives from a woman younger than 35 in good health and CMV-seronegative. Specimen: PBMCs. The gene calls are TRBV6-1 and TRBJ2-1, with TRBD1 matching over 7 bases. The CDR3 bases are TGTGCCAGCAGTCGACAGGGTACGCGGGAGCAGTTCTTC. This codes for CASSRQGTREQFF.